This T cell receptor beta chain is drawn from a study of T cell repertoires in ileal Crohn's disease. Study-level results: All patients with clonality above 26.8% had endoscopic recurrence.

Concerning this clone itself: What it binds is unknown.

Included were adult ileal or ileocolonic Crohn's patients indicated for ileocolonic resection. Repertoires were generated with immunoSEQ multiplex PCR, while TCRdb's copy carries only in-frame clones and drops some. The table includes fewer than 20,000 clones, under 80% detected once. Between the trimmed V and J ends, which lost 1 base and 3 bases, there was a span of 11 bases. The CDR3 has 15 amino acids. The germline V gene has CDR1 SGHKS and CDR2 YYEKEE (reference sequence). The rearrangement links TRBV5-5 to TRBJ1-5; the D is unclear. This TCR was recovered from an adult with Crohn's disease. Specimen: ileal tissue. This chain's CDR3 is CASSLSTAPNQPQHF. The DNA for the CDR3 is TGTGCCAGCAGCTTGAGTACAGCCCCCAATCAGCCCCAGCATTTT.